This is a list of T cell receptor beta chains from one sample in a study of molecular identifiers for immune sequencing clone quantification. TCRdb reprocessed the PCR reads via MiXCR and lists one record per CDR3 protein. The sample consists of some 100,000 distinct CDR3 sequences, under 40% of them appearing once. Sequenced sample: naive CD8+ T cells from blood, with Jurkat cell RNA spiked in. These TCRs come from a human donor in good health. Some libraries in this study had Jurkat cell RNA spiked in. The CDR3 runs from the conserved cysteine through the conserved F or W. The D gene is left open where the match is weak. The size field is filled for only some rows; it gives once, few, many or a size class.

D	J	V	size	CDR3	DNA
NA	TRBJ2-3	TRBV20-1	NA	CSAQPSTGTSTDTQYF	TGCAGTGCCCAACCCTCGACAGGAACAAGCACAGATACGCAGTATTTT
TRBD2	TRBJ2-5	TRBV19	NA	CASSSAGGRETQYF	TGTGCCAGTAGTAGTGCGGGAGGGCGAGAGACCCAGTACTTC
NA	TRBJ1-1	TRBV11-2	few	CASSFTGRDSEAFF	TGTGCCAGCAGCTTTACGGGTCGAGACAGTGAAGCTTTCTTT
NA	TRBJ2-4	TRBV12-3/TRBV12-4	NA	CASSSKGDIQYF	TGTGCCAGCAGTTCAAAGGGGGACATTCAGTACTTC
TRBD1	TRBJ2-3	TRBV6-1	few	CASSPTGGIPDTQYF	TGTGCCAGCAGTCCGACAGGGGGCATACCAGATACGCAGTATTTT
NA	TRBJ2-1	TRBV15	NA	CATSRVGEEQFF	TGTGCCACCAGCAGAGTTGGTGAAGAGCAGTTCTTC
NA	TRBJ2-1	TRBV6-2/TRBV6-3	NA	CASCYTGGRGLYNEQFF	TGTGCCAGCTGTTATACGGGGGGCCGGGGGCTCTACAATGAGCAGTTCTTC
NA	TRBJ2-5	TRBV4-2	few	CASSQELAGQWETQYF	TGTGCCAGCAGCCAAGAGTTAGCTGGCCAATGGGAGACCCAGTACTTC
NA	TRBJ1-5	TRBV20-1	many	CSARNREGPINQPQHF	TGCAGTGCTAGAAACCGTGAGGGCCCCATCAATCAGCCCCAGCATTTT
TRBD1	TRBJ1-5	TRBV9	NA	CASSVTGANRPQQF	TGTGCCAGCAGCGTGACAGGGGCTAATCGGCCCCAGCAGTTT
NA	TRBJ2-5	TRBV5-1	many	CASSLDGRPETQYF	TGCGCCAGCAGCTTGGATGGGAGACCAGAGACCCAGTACTTC
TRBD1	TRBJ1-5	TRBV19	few	CASSIAGQYHQPQHF	TGTGCCAGTAGTATTGCGGGACAGTACCACCAGCCCCAGCATTTT
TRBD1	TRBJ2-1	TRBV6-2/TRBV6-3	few	CASRGQVGNEQFF	TGTGCCAGCAGGGGACAGGTTGGCAATGAGCAGTTCTTC
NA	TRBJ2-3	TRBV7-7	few	CASSLGVTRGDTQYF	TGTGCCAGCAGCTTAGGGGTGACTAGAGGAGATACGCAGTATTTT
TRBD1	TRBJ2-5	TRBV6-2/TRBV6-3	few	CASSPEDREETRYF	TGTGCCAGCAGCCCGGAGGACAGGGAGGAGACCCGGTACTTC
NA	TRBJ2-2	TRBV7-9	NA	CASSPLGLNTWELFF	TGTGCCAGCAGCCCCTTGGGGCTCAACACCTGGGAGCTGTTTTTT
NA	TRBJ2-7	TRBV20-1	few	CSAIVTPFYEQYF	TGCAGTGCTATCGTCACCCCGTTCTACGAGCAGTACTTC
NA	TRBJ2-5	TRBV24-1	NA	CATSDLPGMGRGETQYF	TGTGCCACCAGTGATTTGCCCGGGATGGGTCGTGGAGAGACCCAGTACTTC